A selection of T cell receptor beta chains follows, all from one sample in a study of blood T cell repertoires in COVID-19. Only in-frame clones appear in the TCRdb table, and some are missing; sequencing was by immunoSEQ multiplex PCR. The data show around 400,000 clones, with around 83% seen just once and 5% to 5.5% held by the top ten. Sequences were obtained from PBMCs or T cells enriched from blood (not recorded which). The receptors were gathered from a woman between 50 and 59 years old who had recovered from COVID-19. CDR3s include the opening cysteine and the closing phenylalanine or tryptophan. The order of the fields is D gene, V gene, clone size, J gene, CDR3 protein, CDR3 DNA. A D gene is named only where the DNA matches it firmly. Expanded clones are given a class, and other clones once, few, many or no size at all.

D gene: NA; V gene: TRBV7-2; clone size: NA; J gene: TRBJ1-1; CDR3 protein: CASSFGPANTEAFF; CDR3 DNA: TGTGCCAGCAGCTTTGGGCCAGCGAACACTGAAGCTTTCTTT
D gene: NA; V gene: TRBV21-1; clone size: NA; J gene: TRBJ1-1; CDR3 protein: CASSGRGGGFTEAFF; CDR3 DNA: TGTGCCAGCAGCGGGCGAGGGGGCGGATTTACTGAAGCTTTCTTT
D gene: TRBD2; V gene: TRBV3-1/TRBV3-2; clone size: few; J gene: TRBJ2-7; CDR3 protein: CASSQVLWAGVGEQYF; CDR3 DNA: TGTGCCAGCAGCCAAGTCTTGTGGGCGGGAGTCGGCGAGCAGTACTTC
D gene: NA; V gene: TRBV19; clone size: few; J gene: TRBJ1-3; CDR3 protein: CASRETVSGNTIYF; CDR3 DNA: TGTGCCAGTAGGGAGACAGTCTCTGGAAACACCATATATTTT
D gene: NA; V gene: TRBV4-3; clone size: NA; J gene: TRBJ1-1; CDR3 protein: CASSQAKNTEAFF; CDR3 DNA: TGCGCCAGCAGCCAGGCAAAGAACACTGAAGCTTTCTTT
D gene: NA; V gene: TRBV4-3; clone size: NA; J gene: TRBJ2-2; CDR3 protein: CASSQGTKSGELFF; CDR3 DNA: TGCGCCAGCAGCCAAGGGACAAAATCCGGGGAGCTGTTTTTT
D gene: NA; V gene: TRBV7-2; clone size: NA; J gene: TRBJ2-1; CDR3 protein: CASSSGYQYNEQFF; CDR3 DNA: TGTGCCAGCAGCTCGGGATACCAATACAATGAGCAGTTCTTC
D gene: TRBD2; V gene: TRBV6-1; clone size: NA; J gene: TRBJ2-1; CDR3 protein: CASSDLAGNNEQFF; CDR3 DNA: TGTGCCAGCAGTGACCTAGCGGGAAACAATGAGCAGTTCTTC
D gene: TRBD1; V gene: TRBV12-3/TRBV12-4; clone size: NA; J gene: TRBJ1-2; CDR3 protein: CASKTTGGAGYTF; CDR3 DNA: TGTGCCAGCAAAACGACAGGGGGCGCAGGCTACACCTTC
D gene: TRBD2; V gene: TRBV5-4; clone size: NA; J gene: TRBJ2-7; CDR3 protein: CASSPKGLDYEQYF; CDR3 DNA: TGTGCCAGCAGCCCGAAGGGACTAGACTACGAGCAGTACTTC
D gene: TRBD1; V gene: TRBV19; clone size: NA; J gene: TRBJ1-3; CDR3 protein: CASSHRGISGNTIYF; CDR3 DNA: TGTGCCAGTTCTCACAGGGGGATCTCTGGAAACACCATATATTTT
D gene: TRBD2; V gene: TRBV6-2/TRBV6-3; clone size: NA; J gene: TRBJ2-1; CDR3 protein: CASSPGLAPEQFF; CDR3 DNA: TGTGCCAGCAGTCCGGGACTAGCCCCGGAGCAGTTCTTC
D gene: NA; V gene: TRBV5-4; clone size: NA; J gene: TRBJ2-1; CDR3 protein: CASSLVLNEQFF; CDR3 DNA: TGTGCCAGCAGCTTGGTGTTAAATGAGCAGTTCTTC
D gene: NA; V gene: TRBV21-1; clone size: once; J gene: TRBJ1-2; CDR3 protein: CASSKNSLSKGGPDYGYTF; CDR3 DNA: TGTGCCAGCAGCAAAAATTCCCTGTCCAAAGGGGGCCCCGACTATGGCTACACCTTC
D gene: NA; V gene: TRBV7-9; clone size: NA; J gene: TRBJ1-5; CDR3 protein: CASSLDFTRGLGNQPQHF; CDR3 DNA: TGTGCCAGCAGCTTAGATTTTACTCGGGGATTAGGCAATCAGCCCCAGCATTTT
D gene: TRBD1; V gene: TRBV6-2/TRBV6-3; clone size: few; J gene: TRBJ1-2; CDR3 protein: CASSFGQGSYGYTF; CDR3 DNA: TGTGCCAGCAGTTTCGGACAGGGGTCGTATGGCTACACCTTC
D gene: TRBD2; V gene: TRBV28; clone size: few; J gene: TRBJ2-1; CDR3 protein: CASSELPGRVTGRHSYNEQFF; CDR3 DNA: TGTGCCAGCAGTGAACTACCGGGACGGGTTACCGGGAGGCACTCCTACAATGAGCAGTTCTTC
D gene: TRBD1; V gene: TRBV30; clone size: NA; J gene: TRBJ1-2; CDR3 protein: CAWSVQGSLYGYTF; CDR3 DNA: TGTGCCTGGAGTGTACAGGGGAGTTTATATGGCTACACCTTC
D gene: NA; V gene: TRBV5-6; clone size: NA; J gene: TRBJ1-1; CDR3 protein: CASSLDAKRAFF; CDR3 DNA: TGTGCCAGCAGCTTGGACGCTAAGAGAGCTTTCTTT
D gene: NA; V gene: TRBV6-1; clone size: NA; J gene: TRBJ1-4; CDR3 protein: CASSERSAGINEKLFF; CDR3 DNA: TGTGCCAGCAGTGAACGGAGCGCAGGGATTAATGAAAAACTGTTTTTT
D gene: NA; V gene: TRBV11-3; clone size: once; J gene: TRBJ1-1; CDR3 protein: CASTVKTGTEAFF; CDR3 DNA: TGTGCCAGCACCGTTAAAACGGGGACTGAAGCTTTCTTT
D gene: TRBD1; V gene: TRBV27; clone size: NA; J gene: TRBJ1-6; CDR3 protein: CASRDRVGTTYNSPLHF; CDR3 DNA: TGTGCCAGCAGGGACAGGGTCGGCACCACGTATAATTCACCCCTCCACTTT
D gene: TRBD1; V gene: TRBV5-1; clone size: NA; J gene: TRBJ1-2; CDR3 protein: CASSLDRDHYGYTF; CDR3 DNA: TGCGCCAGCAGTTTGGACAGGGACCACTATGGCTACACCTTC
D gene: TRBD1; V gene: TRBV11-2; clone size: NA; J gene: TRBJ2-7; CDR3 protein: CASSRYRGSYEQYF; CDR3 DNA: TGTGCCAGCAGCCGCTACAGGGGTTCTTACGAGCAGTACTTC
D gene: TRBD1; V gene: TRBV29-1; clone size: NA; J gene: TRBJ2-3; CDR3 protein: CSVETGWGIDTQYF; CDR3 DNA: TGCAGCGTTGAGACAGGGTGGGGAATAGATACGCAGTATTTT
D gene: NA; V gene: TRBV19; clone size: NA; J gene: TRBJ2-1; CDR3 protein: CASSRVADSYNEQFF; CDR3 DNA: TGTGCCAGTAGTAGGGTAGCGGACTCCTACAATGAGCAGTTCTTC
D gene: TRBD2; V gene: TRBV11-3; clone size: NA; J gene: TRBJ2-5; CDR3 protein: CASSLGLAGGPLETQYF; CDR3 DNA: TGTGCCAGCAGCTTAGGATTAGCGGGGGGGCCGCTAGAGACCCAGTACTTC
D gene: NA; V gene: TRBV30; clone size: NA; J gene: TRBJ1-6; CDR3 protein: CAWSVRGSYNSPLHF; CDR3 DNA: TGTGCCTGGAGTGTACGGGGGAGCTATAATTCACCCCTCCACTTT
D gene: NA; V gene: TRBV5-1; clone size: NA; J gene: TRBJ2-7; CDR3 protein: CASSLALINEQYF; CDR3 DNA: TGCGCCAGCAGCTTGGCCCTAATCAACGAGCAGTACTTC
D gene: TRBD1; V gene: TRBV18; clone size: NA; J gene: TRBJ1-6; CDR3 protein: CASSPGQGALLSPLHF; CDR3 DNA: TGTGCCAGCTCACCGGGACAGGGGGCGTTATTATCACCCCTCCACTTT
D gene: NA; V gene: TRBV7-9; clone size: NA; J gene: TRBJ1-1; CDR3 protein: CASSPLWETEAFF; CDR3 DNA: TGTGCCAGCAGCCCCCTTTGGGAGACTGAAGCTTTCTTT
D gene: TRBD1; V gene: TRBV6-2/TRBV6-3; clone size: NA; J gene: TRBJ1-2; CDR3 protein: CASSPQGTGGDHGYTF; CDR3 DNA: TGTGCCAGCAGCCCTCAGGGGACAGGGGGTGATCATGGCTACACCTTC
D gene: TRBD1; V gene: TRBV19; clone size: NA; J gene: TRBJ1-2; CDR3 protein: CASRKDRAYGYTF; CDR3 DNA: TGTGCCAGTAGGAAAGACAGGGCTTATGGCTACACCTTC
D gene: TRBD1; V gene: TRBV16; clone size: once; J gene: TRBJ2-6; CDR3 protein: CASSQSRTGSSWANVLTF; CDR3 DNA: TGTGCCAGCAGCCAATCGCGGACAGGTTCTTCTTGGGCCAACGTCCTGACTTTC
D gene: NA; V gene: TRBV29-1; clone size: few; J gene: TRBJ2-7; CDR3 protein: CSARGRQLHSYEQYF; CDR3 DNA: TGCAGCGCTAGGGGTAGACAACTGCACTCCTACGAGCAGTACTTC
D gene: TRBD2; V gene: TRBV5-4; clone size: few; J gene: TRBJ2-7; CDR3 protein: CASSPGGTGSYEQYF; CDR3 DNA: TGTGCCAGCAGCCCGGGGGGGACTGGATCCTACGAGCAGTACTTC
D gene: NA; V gene: TRBV9; clone size: NA; J gene: TRBJ1-2; CDR3 protein: CASSGTTAPRDGYTF; CDR3 DNA: TGTGCCAGCAGCGGGACGACAGCCCCTAGAGATGGCTACACCTTC
D gene: TRBD2; V gene: TRBV9; clone size: once; J gene: TRBJ2-7; CDR3 protein: CASSRLAGFGYEQYF; CDR3 DNA: TGTGCCAGCAGCCGGCTAGCGGGATTTGGGTACGAGCAGTACTTC
D gene: TRBD1; V gene: TRBV10-3; clone size: NA; J gene: TRBJ1-3; CDR3 protein: CAISRDRGISGNTIYF; CDR3 DNA: TGTGCCATCAGTCGGGACAGGGGTATCTCTGGAAACACCATATATTTT
D gene: TRBD2; V gene: TRBV5-1; clone size: NA; J gene: TRBJ2-1; CDR3 protein: CASSYDPSGPNEQFF; CDR3 DNA: TGCGCCAGCAGCTACGACCCTAGCGGGCCAAATGAGCAGTTCTTC
D gene: NA; V gene: TRBV5-4; clone size: NA; J gene: TRBJ2-3; CDR3 protein: CASNSPGTDTQYF; CDR3 DNA: TGTGCCAGCAACAGCCCCGGCACAGATACGCAGTATTTT
D gene: TRBD1; V gene: TRBV5-1; clone size: few; J gene: TRBJ2-7; CDR3 protein: CASSLAWTGLTYEQYF; CDR3 DNA: TGCGCCAGCAGCTTGGCCTGGACAGGTCTTACTTACGAGCAGTACTTC
D gene: NA; V gene: TRBV6-5; clone size: NA; J gene: TRBJ1-1; CDR3 protein: CASRILGEETEAFF; CDR3 DNA: TGTGCCAGCCGGATCCTGGGGGAGGAGACTGAAGCTTTCTTT
D gene: TRBD1; V gene: TRBV14; clone size: NA; J gene: TRBJ1-2; CDR3 protein: CASSQNRDRAAYGYTF; CDR3 DNA: TGTGCCAGCAGCCAAAACCGGGACAGGGCGGCCTATGGCTACACCTTC
D gene: TRBD1; V gene: TRBV5-5; clone size: NA; J gene: TRBJ1-5; CDR3 protein: CASSLGGTAFNLQHF; CDR3 DNA: TGTGCCAGCAGCTTGGGTGGGACAGCCTTCAATCTCCAGCATTTT
D gene: NA; V gene: TRBV14; clone size: few; J gene: TRBJ2-5; CDR3 protein: CASSQRVSETQYF; CDR3 DNA: TGTGCCAGCAGCCAGAGGGTCTCGGAGACCCAGTACTTC
D gene: NA; V gene: TRBV27; clone size: NA; J gene: TRBJ2-6; CDR3 protein: CASSPLTGTNVLTF; CDR3 DNA: TGTGCCAGCAGTCCACTAACAGGGACCAACGTCCTGACTTTC
D gene: NA; V gene: TRBV6-2/TRBV6-3; clone size: NA; J gene: TRBJ2-5; CDR3 protein: CASSYGQANQETQYF; CDR3 DNA: TGTGCCAGCAGTTACGGGCAGGCTAACCAAGAGACCCAGTACTTC
D gene: TRBD2; V gene: TRBV18; clone size: NA; J gene: TRBJ2-5; CDR3 protein: CASSPPLGREGGETQYF; CDR3 DNA: TGTGCCAGCTCACCACCCCTTGGCAGGGAGGGAGGAGAGACCCAGTACTTC
D gene: NA; V gene: TRBV19; clone size: NA; J gene: TRBJ2-2; CDR3 protein: CASTSEGGGELFF; CDR3 DNA: TGTGCCAGTACCTCCGAGGGCGGCGGGGAGCTGTTTTTT
D gene: NA; V gene: TRBV4-2; clone size: NA; J gene: TRBJ2-3; CDR3 protein: CASSQGISGGDTQYF; CDR3 DNA: TGTGCCAGCAGCCAAGGAATTTCCGGGGGAGATACGCAGTATTTT
D gene: NA; V gene: TRBV5-5; clone size: NA; J gene: TRBJ1-6; CDR3 protein: CASSPTGEYSPLHF; CDR3 DNA: TGTGCCAGCTCCCCTACGGGGGAATATTCACCCCTCCACTTT
D gene: TRBD1; V gene: TRBV5-1; clone size: NA; J gene: TRBJ1-2; CDR3 protein: CASRQGGQGGNYGYTF; CDR3 DNA: TGCGCCAGCAGGCAAGGCGGACAGGGGGGGAACTATGGCTACACCTTC
D gene: TRBD1; V gene: TRBV27; clone size: NA; J gene: TRBJ1-2; CDR3 protein: CASSFGGTGALYGYTF; CDR3 DNA: TGTGCCAGCAGTTTCGGGGGGACAGGTGCCCTATATGGCTACACCTTC
D gene: NA; V gene: TRBV30; clone size: few; J gene: TRBJ1-6; CDR3 protein: CAWGRDNSPLHF; CDR3 DNA: TGTGCCTGGGGCCGGGATAATTCACCCCTCCACTTT
D gene: NA; V gene: TRBV6-5; clone size: NA; J gene: TRBJ1-2; CDR3 protein: CASSRVGGYGYTF; CDR3 DNA: TGTGCCAGCAGCCGAGTGGGGGGATATGGCTACACCTTC
D gene: NA; V gene: TRBV20-1; clone size: NA; J gene: TRBJ1-2; CDR3 protein: CSANGGYGYTF; CDR3 DNA: TGCAGTGCTAACGGCGGCTATGGCTACACCTTC
D gene: NA; V gene: TRBV7-9; clone size: NA; J gene: TRBJ1-1; CDR3 protein: CASSLQEPTEAFF; CDR3 DNA: TGTGCCAGCAGCTTACAGGAACCCACTGAAGCTTTCTTT
D gene: TRBD2; V gene: TRBV7-2; clone size: NA; J gene: TRBJ2-7; CDR3 protein: CASSLASGRYEQYF; CDR3 DNA: TGTGCCAGCAGCTTAGCTAGCGGGAGGTACGAGCAGTACTTC